This T cell receptor (beta chain) came from a study of shared clonotypes between healthy human individuals (dated by TCRdb to 2019 to 2021). As for the study more broadly: The cohort comprised a couple of women and a few men aged 18 to 49 years. Per donor, three plates each were used for CD4 naive and CD4 memory, two for CD8 naive, and one for CD8 memory. To estimate repertoire size and how much clonotypes are shared between individuals, the study performed deep sequencing of blood TCR repertoires from a few healthy adults. To increase sequencing depth and limit assay-specific biases, different laboratories used diverse techniques to prepare libraries and sequence TCR repertoires. Between about 0.85 and 8.9 billion PBMCs per donor were obtained by leukapheresis.

Using the deep immunoSEQ assay, TCR CDR3 regions were amplified from genomic DNA by multiplex PCR. For each cell subset, the extracted genomic DNA was distributed evenly across all wells of several immunoSEQ 96-well plates, and each plate served as one replicate. Each replicate PCR for sorted subsets received around 200 ng genomic DNA, equal to tens of thousands of T cell genomes. Purified libraries were measured with a Qubit 3.0 fluorometer, size-checked on a Bioanalyzer 2100, and measured again with the KAPA Library Quantification kit. Each immunoSEQ 96-well plate was sequenced on its own single-read 150-cycle Illumina NextSeq 550 flow cell. On the study's bioinformatics: Because only junctional sequences without quality scores were contained in the immunoSEQ output, filtering matching that applied to full-length reads could not be performed. To assign V/J genes and CDR3, sequences were annotated using PyIR, a Python wrapper for IgBLAST v1.9, with IMGT germline references. Reads were removed for weak V/J assignments (E-value above 1e-6), missing CDR3, stop codons, out-of-frame junctions, or ambiguous translated residues. V3J clonotypes were defined as sequences sharing an identical inferred V gene, J gene, and CDR3 amino acid sequence. The percentage overlap between two repertoires was calculated by dividing the number of shared unique clonotypes by the size of the smaller repertoire. RTK rarefaction, the Chao1 estimator, and Recon v2.1 estimates of unobserved clonotypes were used to assess repertoire richness. For all TCRbeta clonotypes obtained by the gDNA method from several donors, generation probabilities were computed with OLGA. TCRdb holds this immuneACCESS table with in-frame rearrangements only. Some clones are missing; in checked studies, unresolved V genes explain under half, and the rest has no known cause. V and J calls and clone size are copied from that table; D and trimming were computed from the DNA. The sample table lists 2 million to 3 million clones, under 95% of them with a count of one. Approximately 0.35% of the sample is taken by the ten largest.

About this clone itself: This clone's antigen is unknown. No base-level quality is on record; no much larger clone is a single base apart.

Healthy HIV-negative adults with no recently reported acute infections or vaccinations were included as donors. All donors were Caucasian adults living in Nashville, Tennessee, USA. CD4+ T cells were enriched by magnetic negative selection, after which naive cells were positively selected on CD45RA and the negative fraction was taken as the memory subset. Blood was collected by leukapheresis, and PBMCs were isolated by Ficoll-Histopaque density gradient centrifugation and then cryopreserved in liquid nitrogen vapor phase. Analytical flow cytometry was used to check the purity and quantity of every magnetically sorted T cell population. Genomic DNA was isolated from each sorted fraction and quantified by UV absorbance on a Nanodrop 2000c. V is pared back by 2 bases and J by 0 bases, with 8 bases lying between the germline termini. The germline V gene (reference sequence) gives CDR1 as GTSNPN and CDR2 as SVGIG. Counted from cysteine to phenylalanine, this CDR3 has 14 amino acids. Of all the DNA, just the CDR3 is kept, 42 bases in frame from base 1.

Paper-wide results and their limitations: Larger estimated clonotype richness was generally found for naive subsets than for memory subsets. Sampling was restricted to blood, and TCR repertoires in tissues likely differ from the TCR repertoires found in blood. Rarefaction of sorted-subset datasets indicated incomplete sequencing despite the large sequencing depth. Pairwise subsampling indicated that sequencing depth was expected to affect the degree of clonotype sharing among donors. Clonotypes shared by all four sorted-subset donors showed higher generation probabilities than non-shared clonotypes. Sharing across a handful of donors was observed for about 5% of naive CD4, 3.5% of naive CD8, about 2.3% of memory CD4, and around 0.44% of memory CD8 clonotypes. Because the study included a small number of donors, the genetic and exposure-history diversity represented was limited.

Sequencing used naive CD4+ T cells from PBMCs. Taken with the paper, the label for cell subset or site translates to: CD45RA+ positively selected. This receptor was obtained from a man aged 18 to 30 in good health. Some clones in this sample may be carry-over from other donors' samples. The rearranged segments are TRBV30 and TRBJ2-1; the D gene is perhaps TRBD2, on 5 matching bases. The CDR3 has the sequence CAWSTSGSYNEQFF. The DNA sequence is given as TGTGCCTGGAGTACTAGTGGCTCCTACAATGAGCAGTTCTTC. This CDR3, with the reference TRBV30 and TRBJ2-1 proteins standing in past its ends, gives the full variable domain SQTIHQWPATLVQPVGSPLSLECTVEGTSNPNLYWYRQAAGRGLQLLFYSVGIGQISSEVPQNLSASRPQDRQFILSSKKLLLSDSGFYLCAWSTSGSYNEQFFGPGTRLTVL.